The 3 T cell receptor beta chains presented below share a single source sample, sequenced in a study of shared clonotypes between healthy human individuals. Naive CD8 populations comprised CD45RO-negative cells positively selected for CCR7, excluding terminally differentiated effector memory CD45RA+ cells. Profiling relied on immunoSEQ multiplex PCR, and the TCRdb table lists in-frame clones only, not all of them. The data contain some 2.1 million clones, 93% of them singletons. Sequencing was done on a sample of naive CD8+ T cells from PBMCs. These receptors were taken from a man between 18 and 35 years old in good health. Some clones in this sample may be carry-over from other donors' samples.

Points on this clone: Other DNA sequences of this sample code for an identical CDR3. The V gene is TRBV29-1, the J gene TRBJ2-7, with 7 bases matching TRBD1. V lost 4 bases and J lost 4; bases outside the gene matches: 4. Germline-derived CDR1 and CDR2 are SQVTM and ANQGSEA. The CDR3 contains 12 residues. The CDR3 is CSVVGQSYEQYF. The DNA for the CDR3 is TGCAGCGTTGTGGGACAGTCTTACGAGCAGTACTTC.

The rearrangement joins TRBV7-6 to TRBJ2-1, with TRBD1 matching over 7 bases. This CDR3 comprises 16 residues. Trimming cost V 0 bases and J 2 bases; bases outside gene matches: 4. Germline assignment: CDR1 SGHVS and CDR2 FNYEAQ. The CDR3 loop is CASSLAQGSPYNEQFF. CDR3 DNA: TGTGCCAGCAGCTTAGCACAGGGGTCTCCCTACAATGAGCAGTTCTTC.

The V and J genes are TRBV10-3 and TRBJ2-7; TRBD2 matches at 8 bases. V gave up 3 bases and J gave up 1 base; unmatched junction bases: 5. Germline values: CDR1 ENHRY, CDR2 SYGVKD. The CDR3 sequence is 15 residues long. The CDR3 loop is CAISELREESYEQYF. The CDR3 nucleotides read TGTGCCATCAGTGAACTGCGGGAGGAGTCCTACGAGCAGTACTTC.